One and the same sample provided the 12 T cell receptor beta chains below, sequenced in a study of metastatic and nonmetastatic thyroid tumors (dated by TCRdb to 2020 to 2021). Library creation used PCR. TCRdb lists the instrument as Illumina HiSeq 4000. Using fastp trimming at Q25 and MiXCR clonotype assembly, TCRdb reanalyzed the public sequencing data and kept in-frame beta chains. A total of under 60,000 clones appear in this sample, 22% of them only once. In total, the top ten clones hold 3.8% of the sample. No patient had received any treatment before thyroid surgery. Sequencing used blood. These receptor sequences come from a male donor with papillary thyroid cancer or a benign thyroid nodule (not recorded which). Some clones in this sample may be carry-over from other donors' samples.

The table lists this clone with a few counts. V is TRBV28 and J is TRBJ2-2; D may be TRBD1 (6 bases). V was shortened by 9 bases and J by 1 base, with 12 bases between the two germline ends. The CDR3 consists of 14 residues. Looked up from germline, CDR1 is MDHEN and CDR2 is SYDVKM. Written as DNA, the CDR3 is TGTGCCAGAGGAGTGACAGGGAACACCGGGGAGCTGTTTTTT. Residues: CARGVTGNTGELFF.

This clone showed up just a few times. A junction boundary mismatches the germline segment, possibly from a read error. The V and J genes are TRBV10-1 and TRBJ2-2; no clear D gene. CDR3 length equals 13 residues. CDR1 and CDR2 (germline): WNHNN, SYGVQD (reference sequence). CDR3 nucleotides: TGCGCCAGCAGTCAGTCTGCTGGGGGGGAGCTGTTTTTT. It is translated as CASSQSAGGELFF.

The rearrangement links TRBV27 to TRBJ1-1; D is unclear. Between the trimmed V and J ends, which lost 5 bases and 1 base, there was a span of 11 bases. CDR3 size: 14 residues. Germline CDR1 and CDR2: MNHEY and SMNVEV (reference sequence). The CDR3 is CASSHRPGNTEAFF. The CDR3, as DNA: TGTGCCAGCAGTCACCGGCCAGGGAACACTGAAGCTTTCTTT.

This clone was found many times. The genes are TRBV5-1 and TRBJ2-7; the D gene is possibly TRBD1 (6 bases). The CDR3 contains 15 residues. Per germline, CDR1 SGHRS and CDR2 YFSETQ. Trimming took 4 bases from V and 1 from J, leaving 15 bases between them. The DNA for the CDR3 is TGCGCCAGCAGCGAAAATGTGGGGGCGTCCTACGAGCAGTACTTC. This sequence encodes CASSENVGASYEQYF.

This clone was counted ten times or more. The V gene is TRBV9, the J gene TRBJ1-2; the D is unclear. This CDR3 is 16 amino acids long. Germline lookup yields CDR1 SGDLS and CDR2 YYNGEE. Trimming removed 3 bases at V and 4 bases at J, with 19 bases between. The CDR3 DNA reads TGTGCCAGCAGCGACGGAAGGACGGCCCTAGGCTATGGCTACACCTTC. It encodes CASSDGRTALGYGYTF.

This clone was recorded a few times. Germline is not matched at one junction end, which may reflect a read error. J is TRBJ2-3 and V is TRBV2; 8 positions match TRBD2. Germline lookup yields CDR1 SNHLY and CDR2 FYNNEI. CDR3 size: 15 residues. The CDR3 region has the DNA TGTGCCAACAGTACCGGACTAGCTGGCACAGATACGCAGTATTTT. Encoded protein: CANSTGLAGTDTQYF. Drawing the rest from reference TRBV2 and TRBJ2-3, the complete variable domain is EPEVTQTPSHQVTQMGQEVILRCVPISNHLYFYWYRQILGQKVEFLVSFYNNEISEKSEIFDDQFSVERPDGSNFTLKIRSTKLEDSAMYFCANSTGLAGTDTQYFGPGTRLTVL.

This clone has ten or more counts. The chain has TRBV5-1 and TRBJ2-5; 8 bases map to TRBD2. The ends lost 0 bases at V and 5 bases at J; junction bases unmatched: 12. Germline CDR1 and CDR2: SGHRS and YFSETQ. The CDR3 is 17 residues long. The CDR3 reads CASSLGAGAKLMETQYF. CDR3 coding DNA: TGCGCCAGCAGCTTGGGAGCGGGAGCGAAATTGATGGAGACCCAGTACTTC.

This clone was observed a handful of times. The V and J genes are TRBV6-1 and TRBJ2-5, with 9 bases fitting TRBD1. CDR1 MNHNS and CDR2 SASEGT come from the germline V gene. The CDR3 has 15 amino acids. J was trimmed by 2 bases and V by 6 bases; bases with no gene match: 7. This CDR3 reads CASRETGGGQETQYF. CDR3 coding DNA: TGTGCCAGCAGGGAGACAGGGGGGGGGCAAGAGACCCAGTACTTC.

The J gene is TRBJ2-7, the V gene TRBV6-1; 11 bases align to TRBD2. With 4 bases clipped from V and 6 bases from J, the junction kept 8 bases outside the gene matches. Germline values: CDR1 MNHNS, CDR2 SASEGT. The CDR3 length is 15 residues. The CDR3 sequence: CASSGQTSGIREQYF. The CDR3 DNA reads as TGTGCCAGCAGTGGCCAGACTAGCGGGATTCGCGAGCAGTACTTC.

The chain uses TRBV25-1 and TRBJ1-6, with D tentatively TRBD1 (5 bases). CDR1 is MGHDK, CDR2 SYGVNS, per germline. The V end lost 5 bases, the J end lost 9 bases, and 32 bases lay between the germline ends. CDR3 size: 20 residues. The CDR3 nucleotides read TGTGCCAGCAGTCCAATACCGAGCCATGGGGATGATATCGGGGGTTCACCCCTCCACTTT. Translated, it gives CASSPIPSHGDDIGGSPLHF.

CDR3 in amino acids: CASSLGTGDYGYTF. CDR3 DNA sequence: TGTGCCAGCTCGCTGGGGACGGGTGACTATGGCTACACCTTC. This chain links TRBV18 with TRBJ1-2; tentatively, D is TRBD1 (5 bases). V shed 6 bases and J shed 3 bases, with 14 bases lying between them. From germline, CDR1 is KGHSH and CDR2 LQKENI. This CDR3 has 14 residues.

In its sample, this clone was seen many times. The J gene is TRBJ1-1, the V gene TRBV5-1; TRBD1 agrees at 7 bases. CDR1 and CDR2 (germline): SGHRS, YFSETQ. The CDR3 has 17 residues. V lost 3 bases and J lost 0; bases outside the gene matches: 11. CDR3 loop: CASSSGQLVRVNTEAFF. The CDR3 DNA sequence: TGCGCCAGCAGCTCGGGACAGTTAGTACGGGTGAACACTGAAGCTTTCTTT. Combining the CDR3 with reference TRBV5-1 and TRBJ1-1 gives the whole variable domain KAGVTQTPRYLIKTRGQQVTLSCSPISGHRSVSWYQQTPGQGLQFLFEYFSETQRNKGNFPGRFSGRQFSNSRSEMNVSTLELGDSALYLCASSSGQLVRVNTEAFFGQGTRLTVV.